Presented here are 27 T cell receptor beta chains from one specimen sequenced in a study of identical twins. From the 5' RACE reads, TCRdb called clonotypes with MiXCR, one entry per CDR3 protein. The repertoire holds roughly 630,000 distinct CDR3 sequences, with roughly 6.6% as singletons. The same sample was also used in a study of yellow fever vaccine responses in identical twins.

The specimen was PBMCs. Receptors originate from a woman between 18 and 29 years old in good health.

This clonotype came up a few times. This chain links TRBV12-3 or TRBV12-4 with TRBJ2-1; 13 nucleotides match TRBD2. The J segment lost 8 bases and the V segment lost 5 bases, leaving 12 bases of the junction unmatched. The CDR3 has 17 residues. This chain's CDR3 is CASSTPRTSGSGDEQFF. The CDR3 nucleotides are TGTGCCAGCAGTACCCCACGGACTAGCGGGAGTGGCGATGAGCAGTTCTTC.

This clonotype was seen a few times. This chain connects TRBV20-1 to TRBJ2-7; TRBD2 agrees at 11 bases. The germline gives CDR1 DFQATT, CDR2 SNEGSKA (reference sequence). The CDR3 length is 16 residues. V trimming: 1 base; J trimming: 1 base; junction bases outside the gene matches: 6. CDR3 bases: TGCAGTGCTAGAGGTCCGACTAGCGGGACTTCCTACGAGCAGTACTTC. Protein sequence: CSARGPTSGTSYEQYF.

In this sample, this clonotype turned up many times. This chain links TRBV12-3 or TRBV12-4 with TRBJ2-1, with 8 bases fitting TRBD2. The length of the CDR3 is 13 residues. Trimming took 7 bases from V and 9 from J; bases not matched to a gene: 8. CDR3 in DNA: TGTGCCAGCAAGACCCTCGGGGGGGTTGAGCAGTTCTTC. It codes for CASKTLGGVEQFF.

The chain couples TRBV12-3 or TRBV12-4 to TRBJ2-7; possible D gene TRBD2, 6 bases. The CDR3 covers 15 residues. V was shortened by 5 bases and J by 0 bases, with 14 bases between the two germline ends. The DNA for the CDR3 is TGTGCCAGCAGTGGGGGTAGCGGAAGCTCCTACGAGCAGTACTTC. It encodes CASSGGSGSSYEQYF.

This clonotype occurred many times. The chain employs TRBV27 and TRBJ2-1; the D is unclear. V dropped 3 bases and J dropped 4 bases, with 10 bases sitting between them. Germline V gene data show CDR1 as MNHEY and CDR2 as SMNVEV (reference sequence). The CDR3 covers 14 residues. CDR3 sequence: CASSLSQEYNEQFF. DNA for the CDR3: TGTGCCAGCAGTTTGTCGCAGGAGTACAATGAGCAGTTCTTC.

This clonotype was found a few times. The chain is built from TRBV9 and TRBJ2-7; the D gene is possibly TRBD2 (5 bases). Per the germline V gene, CDR1 is SGDLS and CDR2 is YYNGEE. V was clipped by 0 bases and J by 2 bases, with 9 bases between them. There are 14 residues in the CDR3. The DNA for the CDR3 is TGTGCCAGCAGCGTAGGAGACTACCCCTACGAGCAGTACTTC. The encoded protein is CASSVGDYPYEQYF.

About this clonotype: The junction departs from germline at one end; a sequencing error may be responsible. The rearrangement joins TRBV20-1 to TRBJ2-5, with D maybe TRBD2 (6 bases). The CDR3 totals 16 residues. The germline CDR1 and CDR2 sequences are DFQATT and SNEGSKA (reference sequence). As DNA, the CDR3 is TGCTGTGCTAGAGATCGGCGGGGATGGGCACAAGAGACCCAGTACTTC. Translation gives CCARDRRGWAQETQYF.

This clonotype has just a few counts. V and J are TRBV28 and TRBJ2-2; D perhaps matches TRBD2 (6 bases). CDR3 length: 16 residues. Trimming removed 7 bases from V and 4 bases from J, with 19 bases in between. Germline CDR1 and CDR2: MDHEN and SYDVKM. The CDR3 loop is CASIPLDRGSTGELFF. CDR3 sequence (DNA): TGTGCCAGCATACCATTAGACCGGGGGAGCACCGGGGAGCTGTTTTTT. Drawing the rest from reference TRBV28 and TRBJ2-2, the complete variable domain is DVKVTQSSRYLVKRTGEKVFLECVQDMDHENMFWYRQDPGLGLRLIYFSYDVKMKEKGDIPEGYSVSREKKERFSLILESASTNQTSMYLCASIPLDRGSTGELFFGEGSRLTVL.

This clonotype was found many times. The chain has TRBV29-1 and TRBJ2-7; 10 bases match TRBD1. Germline V gives CDR1 SQVTM, CDR2 ANQGSEA. V was pared by 6 bases and J by 5 bases, with 4 bases of the junction left unmatched. The CDR3 extends over 12 amino acids. Here the CDR3 reads CSVSGTGDEQYF. In DNA, the CDR3 is TGCAGCGTCTCCGGGACAGGGGACGAGCAGTACTTC.

This clonotype has at least ten counts. The chain uses TRBV5-1 and TRBJ1-2, with unresolved D. The length of the CDR3 is 13 residues. Germline-derived CDR1 and CDR2 are SGHRS and YFSETQ. V was shortened by 0 bases and J by 4 bases, with 7 bases between the two germline ends. For the CDR3, the DNA is TGCGCCAGCAGCTTGGGACCGCGCTATGGCTACACCTTC. Amino acid sequence: CASSLGPRYGYTF.

This rearrangement joins TRBV6-2 or TRBV6-3 to TRBJ2-2, with 13 bases fitting TRBD2. The CDR3 sequence is 18 residues long. From germline, CDR1 is MNHEY and CDR2 SVGEGT. J gave up 4 bases and V 0 bases, and 5 bases lay outside the gene matches. The CDR3 protein is CASSYSTRLAGGTGELFF. The CDR3 nucleotides read TGTGCCAGCAGTTACTCGACGAGACTAGCGGGGGGCACCGGGGAGCTGTTTTTT.

This clonotype came up many times. The chain couples TRBV24-1 to TRBJ2-3, with TRBD2 matching over 13 bases. Per the germline V gene, CDR1 is KGHDR and CDR2 is SFDVKD. The CDR3 has 16 residues. Trimming at V came to 4 bases and at J to 5 bases, leaving 5 bases not matched to a gene. CDR3 sequence reads: CATSDRLAGGLDTQYF. The CDR3 DNA is TGTGCCACCAGTGACAGACTAGCGGGAGGTCTAGATACGCAGTATTTT.

The chain carries TRBV10-1 and TRBJ2-1; 13 nucleotides match TRBD2. In germline, CDR1 is WNHNN, CDR2 SYGVQD (reference sequence). The length of the CDR3 is 15 residues. V dropped 0 bases and J dropped 7; count of bases not matched to a gene: 0. CDR3 nucleotides: TGCGCCAGCAGTGAGTCGACTAGCGGGGGGAATGAGCAGTTCTTC. Residues: CASSESTSGGNEQFF.

The sample holds a few counts of this clonotype. J is TRBJ2-3 and V is TRBV5-6; TRBD2 agrees at 9 bases. The CDR3 covers 17 residues. Germline V gives CDR1 SGHDT, CDR2 YYEEEE. With 4 bases clipped from V and 6 bases from J, the junction kept 15 bases outside the gene matches. CDR3 loop: CASSNFRLAEKRDTQYF. CDR3 sequence (DNA): TGTGCCAGCAGCAACTTTAGACTAGCGGAAAAAAGGGATACGCAGTATTTT. Complete variable domain (other parts from reference TRBV5-6 and TRBJ2-3): DAGVTQSPTHLIKTRGQQVTLRCSPKSGHDTVSWYQQALGQGPQFIFQYYEEEERQRGNFPDRFSGHQFPNYSSELNVNALLLGDSALYLCASSNFRLAEKRDTQYFGPGTRLTVL.

This clonotype was observed a few times. The genes are TRBV20-1 and TRBJ2-3; no firm D call. Between the trimmed V and J ends, which lost 5 bases and 8 bases, there was a span of 20 bases. The CDR3 runs 14 residues. From germline, CDR1 is DFQATT and CDR2 SNEGSKA (reference sequence). The CDR3 spells CSARPGSHLGTQYF. CDR3 bases: TGCAGTGCTCGTCCCGGATCCCACCTTGGTACGCAGTATTTT.

This clonotype was counted ten times or more. J is TRBJ1-1 and V is TRBV29-1; D remains unclear. Germline CDR1 SQVTM, CDR2 ANQGSEA. The length of the CDR3 is 13 residues. The V end lost 4 bases, the J end lost 1 base, and 10 bases lay between the germline ends. The CDR3 DNA reads TGCAGCGTTGGGTCCCTAGGGAACACTGAAGCTTTCTTT. It codes for CSVGSLGNTEAFF.

This clonotype was picked up many times. The rearrangement links TRBV6-2 or TRBV6-3 to TRBJ1-5; D gene unclear. The CDR3 contains 16 residues. Trimming removed 0 bases at V and 0 bases at J, with 9 bases between. Germline CDR1 is MNHEY and CDR2 is SVGEGT. As DNA, the CDR3 is TGTGCCAGCAGTTACTCTTTTGGAAATAGCAATCAGCCCCAGCATTTT. Translating gives CASSYSFGNSNQPQHF.

The chain employs TRBV5-1 and TRBJ2-7; 8 bases map to TRBD1. CDR3 length equals 15 residues. The V gene end was trimmed by 7 bases and the J gene end by 0 bases; junction bases not matched to a gene: 9. Germline V lookup: CDR1 SGHRS, CDR2 YFSETQ. The CDR3, as DNA: TGCGCCAGCCGCCAAAGACAGGGGATCTCCTACGAGCAGTACGTC. Its protein product is CASRQRQGISYEQYV.

This clonotype was detected a few times. The chain recombines TRBV28 with TRBJ2-1, with 10 bases lining up with TRBD1. J was trimmed by 10 bases and V by 6 bases; bases with no gene match: 3. CDR1 MDHEN and CDR2 SYDVKM come from the germline V gene. CDR3 length: 12 residues. CDR3 protein: CASRTGGREQFF. The CDR3 DNA follows: TGTGCCAGCAGGACAGGGGGCCGAGAGCAGTTCTTC.

This clonotype was seen repeatedly, ten times or more. The chain couples TRBV11-2 to TRBJ1-1; 9 bases are shared with TRBD1. V shed 3 bases, J shed 11 bases, and the junction held 13 bases outside the gene matches. This CDR3 comprises 15 residues. Looked up from germline, CDR1 is SGHAT and CDR2 is FQNNGV. CDR3 DNA sequence: TGTGCCAGCAGCTTCAGCTGGCCACAGGGGGCCGAGGCTTTCTTT. Translation gives CASSFSWPQGAEAFF.

This clonotype was picked up many times. V usage is TRBV5-1 and J usage is TRBJ2-2; unclear D gene. Trimming pared 0 bases from V and 4 bases from J, leaving 13 bases between. This CDR3 comprises 16 residues. Germline CDR1 is SGHRS and CDR2 is YFSETQ. The CDR3 DNA reads as TGCGCCAGCAGCTTGGCCCACCAGGAGCGCACCGGGGAGCTGTTTTTT. Amino acid sequence: CASSLAHQERTGELFF. Based on the CDR3 plus reference TRBV5-1 and TRBJ2-2, the full variable domain is KAGVTQTPRYLIKTRGQQVTLSCSPISGHRSVSWYQQTPGQGLQFLFEYFSETQRNKGNFPGRFSGRQFSNSRSEMNVSTLELGDSALYLCASSLAHQERTGELFFGEGSRLTVL.

This clonotype was recorded at least ten times. CDR3 DNA: TGTGCCAGCAGCTTAGACGCCTATGGCTACACCTTC. Translation: CASSLDAYGYTF. The chain uses TRBV13 and TRBJ1-2; no firm D call. Trimming pared 1 base from V and 4 bases from J, leaving 4 bases between. Germline-derived CDR1 and CDR2 are PRHDT and FYEKMQ (reference sequence). CDR3 size: 12 residues.

The chain has TRBV12-3 or TRBV12-4 and TRBJ2-1; 8 nucleotides align to TRBD2. CDR3 size: 15 residues. Losses at the gene ends were 7 bases for V and 6 bases for J; bases not matched to a gene: 11. CDR3 coding DNA: TGTGCCAGCATTATAGGGACTAGTCTTGTCAATGAGCAGTTCTTC. Translating it yields CASIIGTSLVNEQFF.

This clonotype was recorded at least ten times. The rearrangement links TRBV4-1 to TRBJ1-5; D gene uncertain. This CDR3 is 14 amino acids long. V dropped 3 bases and J dropped 4 bases, with 10 bases sitting between them. Germline lookup yields CDR1 MGHRA and CDR2 YSYEKL. The CDR3 loop is CASSHPAPNQPQHF. The CDR3, as DNA: TGCGCCAGCAGCCACCCGGCGCCTAATCAGCCCCAGCATTTT.

The genes are TRBV6-1 and TRBJ1-6; no clear D. The CDR3 loop spans 17 amino acids. CDR1 and CDR2 from the germline V gene are MNHNS and SASEGT. The V end was cut by 10 bases, the J end by 0 bases, with 19 bases between. The CDR3 sequence is CATTDNSLSSYNSPLHF. The CDR3 nucleotides read TGTGCCACCACGGATAATAGCCTTAGCTCCTATAATTCACCCCTCCACTTT.

This clonotype was observed a handful of times. The chain carries TRBV6-1 and TRBJ2-7; the D call may be TRBD1 or TRBD2 (5 bases each). Germline V gene lookup returns CDR1 MNHNS and CDR2 SASEGT. V was shortened by 10 bases and J by 4 bases, with 17 bases between the two germline ends. This CDR3 has 13 amino acids. The CDR3 DNA reads TGTGCCACCTCCCGGGGCCCTGGGTACGAGCAGTACTTC. Amino acid sequence: CATSRGPGYEQYF.

This chain uses TRBV3-1 with TRBJ2-1; 12 bases fit TRBD1. Germline CDR1 and CDR2: LGHDT and YNNKEL (reference sequence). The CDR3 has 15 residues. J gave up 8 bases and V 4 bases, and 6 bases lay outside the gene matches. CDR3 coding DNA: TGTGCCAGCAGCCCAAGCGGGACAGGGGGCGATGAGCAGTTCTTC. It translates to CASSPSGTGGDEQFF.